A selection of T cell receptor beta chains follows, all from one sample in a study of cytomegalovirus exposure and HLA in healthy donors. Sequenced by immunoSEQ multiplex PCR; TCRdb stores in-frame clones only, minus some. The sample carries some 130,000 clones, 79% recorded once. The sample consisted of PBMCs. These receptors were taken from a man in his late teens or twenties in good health and CMV-seronegative. The conserved cysteine and the conserved F or W are not part of the CDR3 here.

ASSGRAGNAKNIQY	TRBV2	TRBJ2-4
SSSLRDTQGPGYT	TRBV7-9	TRBJ1-2
ASSLQGNTGELF	TRBV14	TRBJ2-2
ASSRGGLDARDGYT	TRBV2	TRBJ1-2
ASSVGLAGNEQY	TRBV19	TRBJ2-7
ASSVKGVGEAF	TRBV9	TRBJ1-1
ASSVVRGNSPLH	TRBV2	TRBJ1-6
ASSYGGLGTGELF	TRBV7-2	TRBJ2-2
ASLSDRNSYEQY	TRBV2	TRBJ2-7
ASSPTRGNEQF	TRBV19	TRBJ2-1
ASSARPGTVSYEQY	TRBV6-1	TRBJ2-7
ASSAGRTNNEKLF	TRBV9	TRBJ1-4
SALKGTGFYEQY	TRBV29-1	TRBJ2-7
ASSPRRGSDYGYT	TRBV18	TRBJ1-2
ASSQGSGGETQY	TRBV4-3	TRBJ2-5
ASRYRGRNSPLH	TRBV6-5	TRBJ1-6
ASSPAGGAGYT	TRBV7-8	TRBJ1-2
ASSPDRDATEAF	TRBV18	TRBJ1-1
ASSLEHQGNEQY	TRBV5-1	TRBJ2-7
ASSLGPIMNTEAF	TRBV27	TRBJ1-1
ASNLWAEKAF	TRBV7-9	TRBJ1-1
ASSLRRQFFYGYT	TRBV27	TRBJ1-2
ASSETRVNQPQH	TRBV2	TRBJ1-5
ASSSRTGEPGELF	TRBV5-1	TRBJ2-2
ASSLPSTGSGANVLT	TRBV5-4	TRBJ2-6
ASSSGTVGYT	TRBV13	TRBJ1-2
ASSYADWGGYGYT	TRBV6-5	TRBJ1-2
ASTPNRGNTEAF	TRBV19	TRBJ1-1
AWSDGQGNTEAF	TRBV30	TRBJ1-1
ASSPGQGGEKLF	TRBV5-1	TRBJ1-4